This T cell receptor (beta chain) was identified in a study of shared clonotypes between healthy human individuals. Naive CD8 isolation took CD45RO-negative cells positively selected for CCR7 and excluded terminally differentiated effector memory CD45RA+ cells. Clones were sequenced by immunoSEQ multiplex PCR, and TCRdb holds only the in-frame ones, with some missing. The sample yields over 2,000,000 clones, 93% seen once. Points from the study as a whole: The study found lower generation probabilities in non-shared clonotypes than in those shared by all four donors.

The count of this clone is one. Its antigen is not known. Germline values: CDR1 LNHDA, CDR2 SQIVND (reference sequence). V shed 5 bases and J 3 bases; nucleotides not matched to a gene: 13. The CDR3 contains 16 residues. The sample consisted of naive CD8+ T cells from PBMCs. V gene TRBV19 combines with J gene TRBJ2-7, with 7 bases identical to TRBD2. The sequence was obtained from a man aged 18 to 30 in good health. Some clones in this sample may be carry-over from other donors' samples. In DNA form, the CDR3 reads TGTGCCAGTAGTGATCGTCCTGGACTAGGGGACTACGAGCAGTACTTC. Its translation is CASSDRPGLGDYEQYF.